This T cell receptor beta chain was identified in a study of CD8+ T cells in alopecia areata. The overall study: Treated patients were given 5 to 10 mg oral tofacitinib twice daily. General study findings and limits: Compared with mice, patients displayed less clear TCR sharing, possibly for HLA-related reasons.

After isolation, RNA underwent reverse transcription to generate cDNA as the sequencing template. Sequenced by immunoSEQ multiplex PCR; TCRdb stores in-frame clones only, minus some. Among under 70,000 clones, roughly 96% were seen once, and the ten largest hold roughly 24%. Peripheral blood and lesional scalp punch biopsies came from alopecia areata patients. As concerns this clone: The antigen is not known.

Germline V CDR1 and CDR2: SGHDT, YYEEEE. V dropped 3 bases and J dropped 4; count of bases not matched to a gene: 3. The CDR3 is made up of 13 amino acids. This specimen consisted of CD8+ T cells sorted from blood, obtained at week 0. This TCR came from a human donor with alopecia areata. V is TRBV5-6 and J is TRBJ2-7; 8 nucleotides agree with TRBD1. CDR3: CASSSGQVYEQYF. The CDR3 region has the DNA TGTGCCAGCAGCTCGGGACAGGTGTACGAGCAGTACTTC.